This T cell receptor (beta chain) is drawn from a study of blood T cell repertoires in COVID-19 (dated by TCRdb to between 2020 and 2021). The study in broad terms: Samples from collaborators originated in the United States, Italy and Spain and spanned both the acute and convalescent phases of COVID-19. The prospective study material was composed of cDNA or gDNA derived from T cells, B-cell-depleted T cells, or PBMCs. Subjects who had been exposed to COVID-19, were actively infected with it, or had recovered from it provided the deeply sampled blood TCRbeta repertoires that made up the dataset. The repertoires were made available in a free public database intended to serve as a resource for research on the immune response to SARS-CoV-2. The samples were drawn from the first 160 participants of the ongoing ImmuneRACE study and from about 1,200 subjects provided by 6 global collaborators. A de-identified subject ID, COVID-19 status, age in years and sex were almost always included in the sample metadata. Where available, HLA class I and class II types were obtained from metadata supplied by the sample provider rather than from assay-based typing. What the research found in general, with its limitations: The quantity of clinical and demographic metadata differed by source and by participant and was supplied without curation.

TCRbeta CDR3 regions were amplified from genomic DNA by means of the immunoSEQ Assay, a bias-controlled multiplex PCR. The authors' analysis ran thus. Nucleated cell counts per sample were estimated from amplification of reference gene primers within the assay. To quantify the absolute abundance of each unique TCRbeta CDR3 rearrangement, sequence reads were collapsed and filtered. For each sample, productive Simpson clonality was calculated as the square root of Simpson's diversity index over productive rearrangements. The immuneACCESS repertoire file appears here via TCRdb, limited to in-frame rearrangements. These files lack a portion of the clones; in checked studies, under half of the deficit traces to unresolved V genes, and the cause of the others is not known. V, J and clone size reflect that table, while D and trimming were determined from the DNA. The sample has about 210,000 clones on record, 70% to 90% of them singletons. The ten most abundant clones make up roughly 0.69% of the sample.

Notes on this clone: What antigen it recognizes has not been identified. There are no base qualities to consult, and no much larger clone falls within one base.

Clipping removes 4 bases from V and 6 bases from J, with 9 as the unmatched junction base count. In the germline V gene, CDR1 corresponds to SGHVS and CDR2 to FQNEAQ. The CDR3 spans 15 residues, from the cysteine through the phenylalanine. Only the CDR3 part of the read is kept: 45 bases, read in frame from the first base. Whole blood was collected in K2EDTA tubes by collaborating institutions according to the institutions' own protocols. For TCRbeta analysis, collaborators shipped samples as frozen whole blood, isolated PBMCs, or DNA extracted from either of those sample types. The chain employs TRBV7-8 and TRBJ2-7, and 10 junctional nucleotides match TRBD2. Sequencing was carried out using peripheral blood. The sequence was collected from a man in his forties with acute or convalescent COVID-19. The encoded CDR3 is CASSYRLAGSGEQYF. The nucleotides are TGTGCCAGCAGCTACAGACTAGCGGGCTCCGGCGAGCAGTACTTC.